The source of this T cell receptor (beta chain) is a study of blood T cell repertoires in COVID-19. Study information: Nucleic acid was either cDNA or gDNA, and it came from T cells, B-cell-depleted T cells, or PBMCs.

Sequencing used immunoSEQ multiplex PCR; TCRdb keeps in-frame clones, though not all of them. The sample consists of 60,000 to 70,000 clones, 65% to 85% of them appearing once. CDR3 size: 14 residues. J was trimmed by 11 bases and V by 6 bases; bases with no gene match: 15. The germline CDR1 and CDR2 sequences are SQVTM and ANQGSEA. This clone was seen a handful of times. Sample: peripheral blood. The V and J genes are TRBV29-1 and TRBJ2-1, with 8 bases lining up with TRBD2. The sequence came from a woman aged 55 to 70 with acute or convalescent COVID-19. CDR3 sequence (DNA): TGCAGCGTCGGGTACGGGGGGGCCGGTATACAGCAGTTCTTC. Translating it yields CSVGYGGAGIQQFF.